One sample yielded the 5 T cell receptor beta chains listed below, sequenced in a study of shared clonotypes between healthy human individuals. TCRdb keeps only in-frame clones here, not all; method: immunoSEQ multiplex PCR. The sample holds over 2 million clones, around 95% seen once. The sample was naive CD4+ T cells sorted from blood. Subset indicated: CD45RA+ positively selected. All receptors come from a man aged 18 to 29 in good health.

On this clone itself: At the DNA level, this CDR3 is encoded by other sequences in the same sample as well. The chain carries TRBV6-5 and TRBJ1-2; no clear D. The CDR3 runs 13 residues. Per the germline V gene, CDR1 is MNHEY and CDR2 is SVGAGI. Trimming pared 2 bases from V and 2 bases from J, leaving 6 bases between. DNA of the CDR3: TGTGCCAGCAGTTACCGGGCAAACTATGGCTACACCTTC. This codes for CASSYRANYGYTF.

This clone was detected only a few times. The chain combines TRBV23-1 with TRBJ2-1, with 9 bases matching TRBD1. TRBV23-1 falls under the ORF class, with uncertain function. With V trimmed by 0 bases and J by 7 bases, 4 bases remained unmatched. CDR3 length: 15 residues. Here the CDR3 reads CASSQSRDRVNEQFF. In DNA, the CDR3 is TGCGCCAGCAGTCAATCTCGGGACAGGGTTAATGAGCAGTTCTTC.

V gene TRBV28 combines with J gene TRBJ1-2; 8 bases line up with TRBD1. V shed 3 bases and J 8 bases; nucleotides not matched to a gene: 17. This CDR3 is 17 amino acids long. CDR1 and CDR2 from the germline V gene are MDHEN and SYDVKM. The CDR3 loop reads CASSFYGTGSGRVGYTF. CDR3 coding DNA: TGTGCCAGCAGTTTTTACGGGACAGGTAGTGGCAGGGTCGGCTACACCTTC.

This chain connects TRBV5-4 to TRBJ1-3, with D unclear. Per the germline V gene, CDR1 is SGHNT and CDR2 is YYREEE (reference sequence). The CDR3 length is 12 residues. With 7 bases removed from V and 0 bases from J, the gap between germline ends came to 5 bases. CDR3 DNA: TGTGCCAGCGGGATCTCTGGAAACACCATATATTTT. Its translation: CASGISGNTIYF.

This clone has more than one count but fewer than ten. V is TRBV6-1 and J is TRBJ1-2; a possible D gene is TRBD1 (5 bases). CDR3 length: 11 residues. CDR1 is MNHNS and CDR2 is SASEGT in the germline V gene. CDR3 loop: CGSTGNYGYTF. The CDR3 coding sequence is TGTGGCAGTACAGGCAACTATGGCTACACCTTC.